The next 31 T cell receptor beta chains were all read from a single sample in a study of T cell responses to AZD1222 COVID-19 vaccine. The table came from immunoSEQ multiplex PCR; TCRdb's copy has only in-frame clones and leaves some out. Of over 130,000 clones in the sample, almost 95% are singletons; the top ten hold 9% to 9.5%. The sequencing used peripheral blood, collected 28 days after the second AZD1222 dose. The receptors come from an adult who received the AZD1222 COVID-19 vaccine.

V gene TRBV6-1 combines with J gene TRBJ2-5; D remains unclear. Germline V gene sequence: CDR1 MNHNS, CDR2 SASEGT. The V end lost 5 bases, the J end lost 0 bases, and 4 bases lay between the germline ends. This CDR3 is built from 12 residues. CDR3 nucleotides: TGTGCCAGCAGTCAGTACCAAGAGACCCAGTACTTC. Translation gives CASSQYQETQYF.

The CDR3 sequence: CASSLPSTGENTEAFF. CDR3 in DNA: TGTGCCAGCAGCTTACCTTCGACAGGGGAGAACACTGAAGCTTTCTTT. The chain uses TRBV7-8 and TRBJ1-1; 8 bases map to TRBD1. V lost 2 bases to trimming and J lost 1 base; unmatched junction nucleotides: 6. Germline CDR1 is SGHVS and CDR2 is FQNEAQ. The CDR3 contains 16 residues.

With regard to this clone: The junction shows a germline mismatch at one end, possibly a read error. The chain uses TRBV7-7 and TRBJ2-5; 10 nucleotides align to TRBD2. CDR1 and CDR2 (germline): SSHAT, FNYEAQ (reference sequence). The CDR3 has 16 amino acids. CDR3 sequence (DNA): TGTGCTAGCAGCTTAGGGAGCGGGGGGGCCGAAGAGACCCAGTACTTC. This codes for CASSLGSGGAEETQYF.

The V call is TRBV24-1, the J call TRBJ2-3; 13 bases agree with TRBD2. Losses at the gene ends were 0 bases for V and 14 bases for J; bases not matched to a gene: 4. Germline V gives CDR1 KGHDR, CDR2 SFDVKD. The CDR3 has 14 amino acids. In DNA form, the CDR3 reads TGTGCCACCAGTGATTTGGCGGGACTAGCGGGGAGGTATTTT. This sequence encodes CATSDLAGLAGRYF.

The count of this clone is one. The chain employs TRBV7-9 and TRBJ2-3; 10 positions match TRBD2. This CDR3 is 14 amino acids long. V was clipped by 5 bases and J by 4 bases; unmatched bases: 3. CDR1 and CDR2 from the germline V gene are SEHNR and FQNEAQ (reference sequence). CDR3 amino acids: CASSAGLAADTQYF. The CDR3 DNA reads as TGTGCCAGCAGCGCCGGACTAGCGGCAGATACGCAGTATTTT.

The chain recombines TRBV18 with TRBJ2-7; 11 bases map to TRBD2. Germline values: CDR1 KGHSH, CDR2 LQKENI. Germline trimming cut 5 bases from V and 3 bases from J; bases unmatched to any gene: 9. CDR3 length: 16 amino acids. The CDR3 sequence: CASSTGPGLADYEQYF. The CDR3 nucleotides read TGTGCCAGCTCAACCGGACCGGGACTAGCGGACTACGAGCAGTACTTC.

The chain joins TRBV30 to TRBJ1-1; D is unresolved. Trimming pared 1 base from V and 7 bases from J, leaving 7 bases between. This CDR3 is built from 11 residues. Germline V lookup: CDR1 GTSNPN, CDR2 SVGIG (reference sequence). CDR3 residues: CAWSGAGEAFF. DNA of the CDR3: TGTGCCTGGAGTGGGGCGGGTGAAGCTTTCTTT.

Notes on this clone: The germline gene is not matched at one end of the junction; a read error may be the cause. The chain has TRBV2 and TRBJ1-5; TRBD1 is a possible D gene (6 bases). There are 15 residues in the CDR3. Germline assignment: CDR1 SNHLY and CDR2 FYNNEI. CDR3 nucleotides: TGTGCCAGCAGGGAAGGGGGACTTAGCAATCAGCCCCAGCATTTT. Translation: CASREGGLSNQPQHF.

This clone was seen only once. This sequence joins TRBV6-2 or TRBV6-3 and TRBJ1-1; D perhaps matches TRBD1 (6 bases). Germline V gene lookup returns CDR1 MNHEY and CDR2 SVGEGT. The CDR3 is 16 amino acids. Deletions cut 2 bases from V and 1 base from J, with 14 bases between. Written as DNA, the CDR3 is TGTGCCAGCAGTTACGAGGGAACAGGGAAGAACACTGAAGCTTTCTTT. This codes for CASSYEGTGKNTEAFF.

About this clone: One end of the junction does not line up with germline, which may come from a read error. The J gene is TRBJ2-4, the V gene TRBV6-5, with D possibly TRBD2 on 5 matching bases. CDR3 length equals 11 residues. Germline CDR1 MNHEY, CDR2 SVGAGI. The CDR3 DNA follows: TGTGCCAGCAGGGGTAGAGGGCGCGTGGACTTC. Residues: CASRGRGRVDF.

The DNA of the CDR3 is TGTGCCAGCTCACCGACTAGCGGGATTCTTCATGAGCAGTTCTTC. This translates into CASSPTSGILHEQFF. The chain couples TRBV18 to TRBJ2-1; 11 bases align to TRBD2. The CDR3 sequence is 15 residues long. Germline loops: CDR1 KGHSH, CDR2 LQKENI. V shed 3 bases and J 8 bases; nucleotides not matched to a gene: 6.

This clone is a singleton in its sample. The chain couples TRBV5-6 to TRBJ1-2; D call uncertain. CDR1 SGHDT and CDR2 YYEEEE come from the germline V gene. Trimming cost V 0 bases and J 3 bases, with 6 bases left between them. The CDR3 covers 13 residues. The CDR3 bases are TGTGCCAGCAGCTTGGAAGAGTACTATGGCTACACCTTC. Translation: CASSLEEYYGYTF.

The rearrangement joins TRBV3-1 (or the pseudogene TRBV3-2) to TRBJ2-7; D is ambiguous. The CDR3 loop spans 13 amino acids. The V end lost 4 bases, the J end lost 2 bases, and 9 bases lay between the germline ends. Germline-derived CDR1 and CDR2 are LGHDT and YNNKEL (reference sequence). The CDR3 here is CASSPGPPYEQYF. As DNA, the CDR3 is TGTGCCAGCAGCCCCGGGCCTCCCTACGAGCAGTACTTC.

The chain recombines TRBV4-1 with TRBJ1-2; no reliable D call. V was pared by 0 bases and J by 7 bases, with 9 bases between. Germline V gene data show CDR1 as MGHRA and CDR2 as YSYEKL. The CDR3 contains 13 residues. The CDR3, as DNA: TGCGCCAGCAGCCAAGAGCGAATTGGTGGCTACACCTTC. This gives the protein CASSQERIGGYTF.

This chain connects TRBV27 to TRBJ2-7; D gene unclear. This CDR3 is built from 14 residues. Germline CDR1 and CDR2: MNHEY and SMNVEV (reference sequence). Trimming took off 1 base at V and 0 bases at J, with 7 bases between the two ends. This CDR3 reads CASSLFPSSYEQYF. The CDR3 nucleotides are TGTGCCAGCAGTTTATTTCCGAGCTCCTACGAGCAGTACTTC.

This clone was seen ten or more times. V is TRBV27 and J is TRBJ2-4; 12 nucleotides line up with TRBD2. With 6 bases clipped from V and 9 bases from J, the junction kept 9 bases outside the gene matches. This CDR3 comprises 15 residues. Germline CDR1 and CDR2: MNHEY and SMNVEV (reference sequence). CDR3: CASSPRLAGDLIQYF. Written as DNA, the CDR3 is TGTGCCAGCAGCCCCCGACTAGCGGGGGATCTCATTCAGTACTTC.

CDR3 DNA: TGTGCCAGCAGTGAGAGGAGGACTGAAGCTTTCTTT. Amino acids: CASSERRTEAFF. V usage is TRBV6-1 and J usage is TRBJ1-1; D gene unclear. V was pared by 3 bases and J by 5 bases, with 7 bases between. Germline V gene data show CDR1 as MNHNS and CDR2 as SASEGT. CDR3 length: 12 residues.

The V gene is TRBV19, the J gene TRBJ1-2; D gene uncertain. The CDR3 spans 14 residues. Per the germline V gene, CDR1 is LNHDA and CDR2 is SQIVND (reference sequence). V was shortened by 5 bases and J by 8 bases, with 18 bases between the two germline ends. The DNA for the CDR3 is TGTGCCAGTAGTTCCGCGGACCGCGCTAAAGGCTACACCTTC. This codes for CASSSADRAKGYTF.

This chain links TRBV12-3 or TRBV12-4 with TRBJ1-2; 7 positions agree with TRBD1. The V and J ends lost 5 bases and 8 bases, in that order; junction bases with no gene match: 5. The CDR3 is made up of 12 amino acids. The CDR3 protein is CASSPGQEGYTF. CDR3 nucleotide sequence: TGTGCCAGCAGTCCCGGACAGGAAGGCTACACCTTC.

The V gene is TRBV4-2, the J gene TRBJ1-1; D perhaps matches TRBD1 (6 bases). This CDR3 has 15 amino acids. Germline V lookup: CDR1 LGHNA, CDR2 YNFKEQ. With 8 bases removed from V and 1 base from J, the gap between germline ends came to 17 bases. This CDR3 is CASQTGTSGNTEAFF. CDR3 sequence (DNA): TGTGCCAGCCAGACAGGTACCTCTGGGAACACTGAAGCTTTCTTT.

This chain uses TRBV7-9 with TRBJ2-1; 8 bases match TRBD2. The junction had 10 bases not matched to a gene; V was cut back by 3 bases and J by 3 bases. Germline CDR1 and CDR2: SEHNR and FQNEAQ (reference sequence). The CDR3 covers 17 residues. The DNA for the CDR3 is TGTGCCAGCAGCTTGGGGACCGAGCGGGGGAGCTACAATGAGCAGTTCTTC. Its protein is CASSLGTERGSYNEQFF.

This chain connects TRBV4-3 to TRBJ1-4; D not resolved. The CDR3 runs 17 residues. V was clipped by 2 bases and J by 8 bases, with 21 bases between them. Germline V gene sequence: CDR1 LGHNA, CDR2 YSLEER. The CDR3 loop reads CASSQSNGGWEEEKLFF. DNA of the CDR3: TGCGCCAGCAGCCAATCAAACGGAGGGTGGGAGGAAGAAAAACTGTTTTTT.

The chain joins TRBV12-5 to TRBJ2-5; D is possibly TRBD2 (7 bases). Germline-derived CDR1 and CDR2 are LGHNT and FRNRAP. The CDR3 length is 15 residues. V lost 3 bases and J lost 5, with 16 bases in between. In DNA, the CDR3 is TGTGCTAGTGGTTTAGTAAGGGGGGGCAAGGAGACCCAGTACTTC. Protein: CASGLVRGGKETQYF.

A note on this clone: The conserved closing phenylalanine or tryptophan is absent in this CDR3, likely reflecting a read error. The DNA is omitted, as the CDR3 cannot be located on it reliably, and the CDR3 follows TCRdb's listing. The chain combines TRBV24-1 with TRBJ1-1. CDR1 is KGHDR, CDR2 SFDVKD, per germline. The CDR3 is made up of 11 amino acids, end residues included. The chain's CDR3 is CATSDFLCRSC.

The chain uses TRBV10-1 and TRBJ1-5, with 8 bases identical to TRBD1. CDR1 and CDR2 (germline): WNHNN, SYGVQD (reference sequence). CDR3 size: 14 residues. With 5 bases clipped from V and 6 bases from J, the junction kept 6 bases outside the gene matches. The CDR3 DNA reads as TGCGCCAGCAGTCCACCCGACAGGGGTCAGCCCCAGCATTTT. This gives the protein CASSPPDRGQPQHF.

This clone has a handful of counts. The chain couples TRBV11-2 to TRBJ2-5; D is ambiguous. The germline gives CDR1 SGHAT, CDR2 FQNNGV. The V and J ends lost 1 base and 2 bases respectively, with 14 bases between them. The CDR3 loop spans 16 amino acids. CDR3 in amino acids: CASSLVMDTAQETQYF. The CDR3 nucleotides are TGTGCCAGCAGCTTAGTAATGGATACTGCACAAGAGACCCAGTACTTC.

This sequence joins TRBV3-1 (or the pseudogene TRBV3-2) and TRBJ1-5; D gene ambiguous. The CDR3 sequence is 14 residues long. Trimming stripped 2 bases from V and 2 bases from J, with 7 bases between. The V gene's germline CDR1 is LGHDT and CDR2 YNNKEL (reference sequence). CDR3 sequence: CASSQLQGNQPQHF. Here the CDR3 DNA reads TGTGCCAGCAGCCAATTGCAGGGCAATCAGCCCCAGCATTTT.

J is TRBJ2-7 and V is TRBV30; the D gene is possibly TRBD1 (5 bases). The V end was cut by 2 bases, the J end by 2 bases, with 10 bases between. Germline CDR1 GTSNPN, CDR2 SVGIG (reference sequence). This CDR3 spans 13 amino acids. In nucleotides, the CDR3 is TGTGCCTGGAGTCATGACAGCCCCTACGAGCAGTACTTC. Encoded protein: CAWSHDSPYEQYF.

The genes are TRBV11-2 and TRBJ1-3; D remains unclear. The CDR3 length is 17 residues. Trimming removed 0 bases at V and 0 bases at J, with 12 bases between. Germline lookup yields CDR1 SGHAT and CDR2 FQNNGV. CDR3 nucleotides: TGTGCCAGCAGCTTAGAGATAGGACTAGTCTCTGGAAACACCATATATTTT. Amino acid sequence: CASSLEIGLVSGNTIYF.

The chain uses TRBV4-2 and TRBJ2-1; TRBD2 might be the D (5 bases). This CDR3 is 15 amino acids long. CDR1 and CDR2 (germline): LGHNA, YNFKEQ. The V gene lost 0 bases and the J gene lost 6 bases, with 12 bases spanning the gap. CDR3 sequence (DNA): TGTGCCAGCAGCCAAGATTACACGGGAAGCAATGAGCAGTTCTTC. Protein sequence: CASSQDYTGSNEQFF.

The chain joins TRBV21-1 to TRBJ1-5. TRBV21-1 is given as a pseudogene. The CDR3 contains 21 residues. The CDR3 nucleotides are TGTGATAGCCCTCCTCCCCGTCCGGGCACGAGAGGGGGGGTAGTCTATCAGCCCCAGCATTTT. Translation: CDSPPPRPGTRGGVVYQPQHF.